This TCR beta chain originates from a study of cytomegalovirus exposure and HLA in healthy donors. The study, taken as a whole, reports: Presence/absence comparisons presumed near-even sequencing depth among donors. A later examination showed that TCR association rates differed by HLA locus, with DRB1 most and HLA-C fewest. Rare TCR sequences predominated, though certain public TCRs were found in many donors.

CDR1 SEHNR and CDR2 FQNEAQ come from the germline V gene (reference sequence). The CDR3 has 15 residues. V was clipped by 3 bases and J by 4 bases, with 13 bases between them. Note on this clone: The antigen remains unidentified.

Researchers ran the PCR with 60 Vbeta and 13 Jbeta primers. Data came from immunoSEQ multiplex PCR; TCRdb stores just in-frame clones and leaves some out. The sample includes approximately 110,000 clones, around 69% of them seen just once. Sequencing was carried out using PBMCs. This receptor was obtained from a woman aged 40 to 50 in good health and CMV-seropositive. The chain is built from TRBV7-9 and TRBJ2-4, with D perhaps TRBD1 (5 bases). The CDR3 protein is CASSLATVEKNIQYF. CDR3 in DNA: TGTGCCAGCAGCTTGGCGACAGTCGAAAAAAACATTCAGTACTTC. The variable domain in full, with the rest retrieved from reference TRBV7-9 and TRBJ2-4, is DTGVSQNPRHKITKRGQNVTFRCDPISEHNRLYWYRQTLGQGPEFLTYFQNEAQLEKSRLLSDRFSAERPKGSFSTLEIQRTEQGDSAMYLCASSLATVEKNIQYFGAGTRLSVL.